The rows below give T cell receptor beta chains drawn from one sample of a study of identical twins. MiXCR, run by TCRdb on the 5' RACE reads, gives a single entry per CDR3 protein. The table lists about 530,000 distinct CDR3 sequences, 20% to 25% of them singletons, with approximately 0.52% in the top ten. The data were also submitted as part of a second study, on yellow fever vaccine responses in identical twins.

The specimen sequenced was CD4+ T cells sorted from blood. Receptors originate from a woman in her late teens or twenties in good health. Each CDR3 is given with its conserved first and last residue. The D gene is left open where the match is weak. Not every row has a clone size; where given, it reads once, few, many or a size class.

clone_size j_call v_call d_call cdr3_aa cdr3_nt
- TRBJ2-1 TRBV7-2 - CASSLVPGTTYNEQFF TGTGCCAGCAGCTTAGTGCCGGGAACCACATACAATGAGCAGTTCTTC
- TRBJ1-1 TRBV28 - CASSRPPGIGTEAFF TGTGCCAGCAGTCGACCCCCGGGTATTGGCACTGAAGCTTTCTTT
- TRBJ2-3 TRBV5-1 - CASSDGWSTDTQYF TGCGCCAGCTCTGACGGCTGGAGCACAGATACGCAGTATTTT
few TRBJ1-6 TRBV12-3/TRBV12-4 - CASGDGGSNSPLHF TGTGCCAGCGGCGATGGGGGGAGTAATTCACCCCTCCACTTT
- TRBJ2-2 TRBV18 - CASSPSGTPAGTGELFF TGTGCCAGCTCACCCTCGGGGACCCCGGCGGGCACCGGGGAGCTGTTTTTT
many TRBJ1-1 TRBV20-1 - CSARGGVEAFF TGCAGTGCTAGAGGAGGGGTTGAAGCTTTCTTT
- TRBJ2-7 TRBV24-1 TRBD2 CATSDRIAGGSSYEQYF TGTGCCACCAGTGACCGTATAGCGGGAGGAAGCTCCTACGAGCAGTACTTC
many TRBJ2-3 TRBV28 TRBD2 CASSPNPGTSGSDTQYF TGTGCCAGCAGTCCAAACCCCGGGACTAGCGGGAGCGATACGCAGTATTTT
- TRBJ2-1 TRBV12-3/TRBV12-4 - CASSSTLGIATFEQFF TGTGCCAGCAGTTCGACTCTAGGGATTGCTACATTTGAGCAGTTCTTC
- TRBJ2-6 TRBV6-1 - CASTRSGSDSGANVLTF TGTGCCAGCACCCGCTCAGGGTCAGACTCTGGGGCCAACGTCCTGACTTTC
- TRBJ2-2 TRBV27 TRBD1 CASSHNRGWGTGELFF TGTGCCAGCAGTCATAACAGGGGATGGGGGACCGGGGAGCTGTTTTTT
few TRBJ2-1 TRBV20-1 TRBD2 CSARDFAGTTGYNEQFF TGCAGTGCTAGAGATTTCGCCGGGACTACGGGGTACAATGAGCAGTTCTTC
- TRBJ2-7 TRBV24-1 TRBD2 CATSDSLAGESTHEQYF TGTGCCACCAGTGATTCACTAGCGGGAGAGTCAACCCACGAGCAGTACTTC
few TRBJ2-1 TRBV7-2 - CASSPLGPNEQFF TGTGCCAGCAGCCCGTTGGGCCCCAATGAGCAGTTCTTC
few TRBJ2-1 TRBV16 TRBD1 CASSPGQGKTYNEQFF TGTGCCAGCAGCCCCGGACAGGGCAAGACCTACAATGAGCAGTTCTTC
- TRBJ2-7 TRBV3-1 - CASSQTTRDDYEQYF TGTGCCAGCAGCCAGACGACTAGAGACGACTACGAGCAGTACTTC
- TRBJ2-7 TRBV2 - CASRALTYEQYF TGTGCCAGCAGAGCGTTAACCTACGAGCAGTACTTC
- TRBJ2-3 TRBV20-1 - CSARQTTGLTDTQYF TGCAGTGCTAGGCAAACAACGGGTCTAACAGATACGCAGTATTTT
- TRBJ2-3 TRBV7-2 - CASSLVGSSWDTQYF TGTGCCAGCAGCTTAGTAGGTAGTTCATGGGATACGCAGTATTTT
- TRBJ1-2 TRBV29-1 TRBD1 CSVGQGHGYTF TGCAGCGTTGGACAGGGTCACGGCTACACCTTC
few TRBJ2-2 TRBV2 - CASSETGQNTGELFF TGTGCCAGCAGTGAGACAGGCCAGAACACCGGGGAGCTGTTTTTT
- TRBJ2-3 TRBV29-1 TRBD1 CSVLPWTGGPDTQYF TGCAGCGTCCTGCCCTGGACAGGGGGCCCAGATACGCAGTATTTT
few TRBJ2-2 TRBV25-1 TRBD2 CASSEEAGAPGELFF TGTGCCAGCAGTGAAGAAGCGGGGGCCCCCGGGGAGCTGTTTTTT
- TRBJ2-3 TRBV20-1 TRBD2 CSASVREGPDTQYF TGCAGTGCTAGTGTGAGGGAGGGCCCAGATACGCAGTATTTT
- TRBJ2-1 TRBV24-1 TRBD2 CATSESGGLVYEQFF TGTGCCACCAGTGAAAGCGGGGGGTTGGTCTATGAGCAGTTCTTC
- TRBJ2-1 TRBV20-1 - CSAVWGGNEQFF TGCAGTGCGGTATGGGGTGGCAATGAGCAGTTCTTC
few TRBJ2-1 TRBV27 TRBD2 CASSLSGLAGTNEQFF TGTGCCAGCAGTTTATCCGGGCTAGCGGGAACAAATGAGCAGTTCTTC
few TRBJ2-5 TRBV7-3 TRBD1 CASSLRTGGFGETQYF TGTGCCAGCAGCTTAAGGACAGGGGGCTTCGGAGAGACCCAGTACTTC
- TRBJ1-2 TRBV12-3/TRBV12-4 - CASSFWAGDGYTF TGTGCCAGCAGTTTTTGGGCAGGGGATGGCTACACCTTC
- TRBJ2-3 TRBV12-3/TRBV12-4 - CASSLRNEGAGGSTDTQYF TGTGCCAGCAGTTTACGGAACGAGGGGGCGGGGGGTTCGACAGATACGCAGTATTTT
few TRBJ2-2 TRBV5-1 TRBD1 CASSPETGTTGELFF TGCGCCAGCAGCCCAGAGACAGGGACCACCGGGGAGCTGTTTTTT
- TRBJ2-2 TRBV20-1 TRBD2 CSATIAGWSTGELFF TGCAGTGCTACAATAGCGGGGTGGAGCACCGGGGAGCTGTTTTTT
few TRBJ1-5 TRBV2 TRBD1 CASRPGTGDQPQHF TGTGCCAGCAGACCCGGGACAGGGGATCAGCCCCAGCATTTT
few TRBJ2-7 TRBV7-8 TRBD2 CASSSGLAGEGFYEQYF TGTGCCAGCAGCTCGGGACTAGCGGGGGAGGGTTTCTACGAGCAGTACTTC
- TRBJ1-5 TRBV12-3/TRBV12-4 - CASSLALNNQPQHF TGTGCCAGCAGTTTAGCCCTGAACAATCAGCCCCAGCATTTT
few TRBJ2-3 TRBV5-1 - CASSSQTGSATDTQYF TGCGCCAGCAGCTCACAAACAGGGTCTGCCACAGATACGCAGTATTTT
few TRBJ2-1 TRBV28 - CASSSATASSYNEQFF TGTGCCAGCAGTTCCGCGACAGCGAGCTCCTACAATGAGCAGTTCTTC